Given below is one T cell receptor (beta chain) in context. These data belong to a study of PD-L1 blockade in urothelial cancer. Study-wide background: Males with bladder-origin urothelial cancer constituted about 85% of the roughly 30 patients. A median of about 140,000 T cells was found in the blood samples.

The germline CDR1 and CDR2 sequences are LNHDA and SQIVND (reference sequence). The CDR3 runs to 15 residues. V trimming: 7 bases; J trimming: 1 base; junction bases outside the gene matches: 5. Using immunoSEQ multiplex PCR, the repertoire was profiled, and TCRdb retains in-frame clones only, with some absent. The sample includes 45,000 to 50,000 clones, around 83% seen only once; the top ten take 1.5% to 2%. Specified time point: pretreatment peripheral blood. The study enrolled patients with locally advanced or metastatic urothelial carcinoma. The sample was PBMCs, taken around atezolizumab (anti-PD-L1) treatment. This receptor was obtained from a man aged 45-65 years with urothelial cancer. The V gene is TRBV19, the J gene TRBJ2-3, with TRBD2 identical over 10 bases. CDR3 region: CASNPGTSGTDTQYF. The CDR3 DNA reads as TGTGCCAGTAACCCCGGGACTAGCGGCACAGATACGCAGTATTTT. Full variable domain (outside the CDR3, taken from reference TRBV19 and TRBJ2-3): DGGITQSPKYLFRKEGQNVTLSCEQNLNHDAMYWYRQDPGQGLRLIYYSQIVNDFQKGDIAEGYSVSREKKESFPLTVTSAQKNPTAFYLCASNPGTSGTDTQYFGPGTRLTVL.